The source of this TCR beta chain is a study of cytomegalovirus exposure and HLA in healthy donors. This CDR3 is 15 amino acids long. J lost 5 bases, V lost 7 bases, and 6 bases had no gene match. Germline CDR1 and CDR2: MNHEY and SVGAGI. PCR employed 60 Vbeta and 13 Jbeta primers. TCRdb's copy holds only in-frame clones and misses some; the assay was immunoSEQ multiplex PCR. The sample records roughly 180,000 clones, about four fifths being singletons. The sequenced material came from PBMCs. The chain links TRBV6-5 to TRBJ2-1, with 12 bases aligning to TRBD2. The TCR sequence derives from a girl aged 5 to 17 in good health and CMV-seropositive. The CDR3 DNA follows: TGTGCCAGCAATAGGACTAGCGGGGCCCACAATGAGCAGTTCTTC. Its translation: CASNRTSGAHNEQFF.